The sequence of this T cell receptor (beta chain) was determined in a study of blood T cell repertoires in COVID-19. Study at large: Nucleic acid was either cDNA or gDNA, and it came from T cells, B-cell-depleted T cells, or PBMCs.

Clones were sequenced by immunoSEQ multiplex PCR, and TCRdb holds only the in-frame ones, with some missing. The sample contains about 76,000 clones, approximately 84% of which appear only once. With 4 bases clipped from V and 5 bases from J, the junction kept 14 bases outside the gene matches. The germline gives CDR1 SGDLS, CDR2 YYNGEE. This CDR3 is built from 16 residues. This sequence was found in a man in his 60s with COVID-19, enrolled during active disease. J is TRBJ1-2 and V is TRBV9, with 7 nucleotides matching TRBD1. What was sequenced was peripheral blood. Here the CDR3 reads CASSQGGLGNQYGYTF. The CDR3, as DNA: TGTGCCAGCAGCCAGGGGGGACTCGGGAATCAATATGGCTACACCTTC.